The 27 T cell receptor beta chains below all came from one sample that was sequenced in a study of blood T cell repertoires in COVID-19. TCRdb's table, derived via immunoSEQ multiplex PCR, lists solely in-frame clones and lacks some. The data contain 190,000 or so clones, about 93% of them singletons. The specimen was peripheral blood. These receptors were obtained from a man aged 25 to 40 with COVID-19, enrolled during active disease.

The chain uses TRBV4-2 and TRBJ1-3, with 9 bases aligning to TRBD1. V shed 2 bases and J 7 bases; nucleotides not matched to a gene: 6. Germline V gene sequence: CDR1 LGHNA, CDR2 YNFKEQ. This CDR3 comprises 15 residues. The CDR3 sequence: CASSQQTGGGNTIYF. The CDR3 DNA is TGTGCCAGCAGCCAACAAACAGGGGGCGGGAACACCATATATTTT.

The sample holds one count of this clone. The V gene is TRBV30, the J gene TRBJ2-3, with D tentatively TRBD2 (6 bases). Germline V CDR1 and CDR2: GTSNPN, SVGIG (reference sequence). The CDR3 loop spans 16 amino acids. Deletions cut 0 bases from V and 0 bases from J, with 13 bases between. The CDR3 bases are TGTGCCTGGAGTGTCGGAGGGGCAGGAAGCACAGATACGCAGTATTTT. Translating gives CAWSVGGAGSTDTQYF.

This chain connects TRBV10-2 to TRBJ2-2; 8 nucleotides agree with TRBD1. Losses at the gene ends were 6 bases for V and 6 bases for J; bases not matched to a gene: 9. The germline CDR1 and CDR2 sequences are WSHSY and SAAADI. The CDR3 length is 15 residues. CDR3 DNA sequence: TGCGCCAGCAGAATCGGACAGGGAGAGGCCGGGGAGCTGTTTTTT. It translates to CASRIGQGEAGELFF.

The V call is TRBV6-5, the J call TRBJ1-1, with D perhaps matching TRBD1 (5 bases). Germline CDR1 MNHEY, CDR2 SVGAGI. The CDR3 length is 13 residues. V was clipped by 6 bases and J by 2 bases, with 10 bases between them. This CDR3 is CASRSGPNTEAFF. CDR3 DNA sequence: TGTGCCAGCAGATCAGGGCCCAACACTGAAGCTTTCTTT.

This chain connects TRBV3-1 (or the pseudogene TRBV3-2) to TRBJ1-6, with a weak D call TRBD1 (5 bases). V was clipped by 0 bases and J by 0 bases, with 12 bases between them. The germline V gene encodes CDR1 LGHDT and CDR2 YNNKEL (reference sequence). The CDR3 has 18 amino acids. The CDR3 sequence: CASSQDFRVSSYNSPLHF. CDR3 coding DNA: TGTGCCAGCAGCCAAGATTTCAGGGTCAGCTCCTATAATTCACCCCTCCACTTT.

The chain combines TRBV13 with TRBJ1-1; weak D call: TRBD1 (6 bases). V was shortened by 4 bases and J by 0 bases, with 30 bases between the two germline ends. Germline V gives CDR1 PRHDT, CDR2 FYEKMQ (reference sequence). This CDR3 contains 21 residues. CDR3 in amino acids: CASSSRGPKTGLRSMNTEAFF. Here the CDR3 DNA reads TGTGCCAGCAGCTCCCGAGGGCCGAAGACAGGCCTTAGGTCCATGAACACTGAAGCTTTCTTT.

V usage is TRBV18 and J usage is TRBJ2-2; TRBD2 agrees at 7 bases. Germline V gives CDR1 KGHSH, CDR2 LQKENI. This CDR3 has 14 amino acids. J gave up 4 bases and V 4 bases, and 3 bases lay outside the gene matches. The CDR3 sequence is CASSREGLTGELFF. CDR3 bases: TGTGCCAGCTCACGGGAGGGGCTCACCGGGGAGCTGTTTTTT.

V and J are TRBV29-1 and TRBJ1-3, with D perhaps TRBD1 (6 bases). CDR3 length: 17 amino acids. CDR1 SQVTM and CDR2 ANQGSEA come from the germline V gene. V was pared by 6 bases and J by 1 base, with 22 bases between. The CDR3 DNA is TGCAGCGTCGCTCATAAGGGTGCAGGGGATTCTGGAAACACCATATATTTT. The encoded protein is CSVAHKGAGDSGNTIYF.

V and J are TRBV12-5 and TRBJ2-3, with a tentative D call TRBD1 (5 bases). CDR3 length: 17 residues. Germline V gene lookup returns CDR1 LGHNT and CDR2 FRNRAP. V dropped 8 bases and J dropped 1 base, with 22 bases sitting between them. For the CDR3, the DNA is TGTGCTAGTCATGGGGCAGGGATCGACCCTGGCACAGATACGCAGTATTTT. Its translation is CASHGAGIDPGTDTQYF.

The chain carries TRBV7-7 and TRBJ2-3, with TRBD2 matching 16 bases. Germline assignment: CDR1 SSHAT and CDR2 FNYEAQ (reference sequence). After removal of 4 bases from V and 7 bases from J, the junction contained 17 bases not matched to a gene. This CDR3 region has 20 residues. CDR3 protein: CASSSGPGLAGGSPQNTQYF. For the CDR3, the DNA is TGTGCCAGCAGCTCGGGACCGGGACTAGCGGGGGGGTCACCACAGAATACGCAGTATTTT.

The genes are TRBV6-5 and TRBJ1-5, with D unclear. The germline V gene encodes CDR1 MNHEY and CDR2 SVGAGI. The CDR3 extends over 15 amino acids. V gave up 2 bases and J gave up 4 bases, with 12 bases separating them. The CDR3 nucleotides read TGTGCCAGCAGTTACGGGCCAGAACCAAATCAGCCCCAGCATTTT. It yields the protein CASSYGPEPNQPQHF.

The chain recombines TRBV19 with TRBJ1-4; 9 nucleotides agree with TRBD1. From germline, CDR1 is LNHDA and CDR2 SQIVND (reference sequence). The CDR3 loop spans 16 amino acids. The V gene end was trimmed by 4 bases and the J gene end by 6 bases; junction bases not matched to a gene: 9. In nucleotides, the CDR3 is TGTGCCAGTAGTACCCGTCGGACAGGGGTTCATGAAAAACTGTTTTTT. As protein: CASSTRRTGVHEKLFF.

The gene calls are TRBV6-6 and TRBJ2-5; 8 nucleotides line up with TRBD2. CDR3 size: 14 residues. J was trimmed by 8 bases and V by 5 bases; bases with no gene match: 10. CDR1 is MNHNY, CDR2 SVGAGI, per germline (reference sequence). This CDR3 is CASSPGLVGETQYF. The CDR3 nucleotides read TGTGCCAGCAGTCCGGGACTAGTTGGGGAAACCCAGTACTTC.

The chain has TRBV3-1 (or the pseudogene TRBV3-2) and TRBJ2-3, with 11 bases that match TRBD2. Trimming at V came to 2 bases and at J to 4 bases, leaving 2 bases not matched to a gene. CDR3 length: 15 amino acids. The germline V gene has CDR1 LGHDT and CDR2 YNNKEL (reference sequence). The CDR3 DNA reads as TGTGCCAGCAGCCAAACGACTAGCGGGGCAGATACGCAGTATTTT. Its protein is CASSQTTSGADTQYF.

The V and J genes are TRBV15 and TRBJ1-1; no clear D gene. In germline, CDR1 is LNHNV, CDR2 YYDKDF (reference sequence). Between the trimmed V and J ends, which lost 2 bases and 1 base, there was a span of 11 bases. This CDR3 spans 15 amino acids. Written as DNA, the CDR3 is TGTGCCACCAGCAGAACAACTGACACGAACACTGAAGCTTTCTTT. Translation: CATSRTTDTNTEAFF. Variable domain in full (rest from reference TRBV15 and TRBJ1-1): DAMVIQNPRYQVTQFGKPVTLSCSQTLNHNVMYWYQQKSSQAPKLLFHYYDKDFNNEADTPDNFQSRRPNTSFCFLDIRSPGLGDTAMYLCATSRTTDTNTEAFFGQGTRLTVV.

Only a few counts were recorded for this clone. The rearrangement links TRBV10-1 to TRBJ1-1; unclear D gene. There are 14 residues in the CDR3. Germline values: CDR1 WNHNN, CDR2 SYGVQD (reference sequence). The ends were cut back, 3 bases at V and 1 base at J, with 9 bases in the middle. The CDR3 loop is CASSEYGENTEAFF. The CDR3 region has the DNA TGCGCCAGCAGTGAATACGGGGAGAACACTGAAGCTTTCTTT.

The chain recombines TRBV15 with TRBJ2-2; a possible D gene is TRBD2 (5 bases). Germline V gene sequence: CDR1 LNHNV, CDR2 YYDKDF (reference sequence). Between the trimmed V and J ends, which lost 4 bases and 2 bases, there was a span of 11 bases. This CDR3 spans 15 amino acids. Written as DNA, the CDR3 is TGTGCCACCAGCAACGTAGCGAGAAACACCGGGGAGCTGTTTTTT. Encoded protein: CATSNVARNTGELFF.

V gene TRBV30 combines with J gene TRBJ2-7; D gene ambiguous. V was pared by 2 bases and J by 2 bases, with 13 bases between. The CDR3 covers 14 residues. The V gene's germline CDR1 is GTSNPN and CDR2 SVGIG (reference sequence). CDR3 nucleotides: TGTGCCTGGAGTTTTGGCGGTCTAGCCTACGAGCAGTACTTC. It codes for CAWSFGGLAYEQYF.

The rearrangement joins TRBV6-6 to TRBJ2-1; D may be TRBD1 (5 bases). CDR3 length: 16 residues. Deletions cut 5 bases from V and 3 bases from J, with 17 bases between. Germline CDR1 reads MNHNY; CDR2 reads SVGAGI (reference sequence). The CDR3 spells CASSTTGTLSYNEQFF. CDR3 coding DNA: TGTGCCAGCAGTACAACAGGTACCCTAAGCTACAATGAGCAGTTCTTC.

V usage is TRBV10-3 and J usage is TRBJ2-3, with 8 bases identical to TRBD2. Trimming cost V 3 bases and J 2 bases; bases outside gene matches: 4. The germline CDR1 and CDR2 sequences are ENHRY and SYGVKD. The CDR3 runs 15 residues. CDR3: CAISDRGGNTDTQYF. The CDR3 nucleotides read TGTGCCATCAGTGACCGCGGGGGGAACACAGATACGCAGTATTTT.

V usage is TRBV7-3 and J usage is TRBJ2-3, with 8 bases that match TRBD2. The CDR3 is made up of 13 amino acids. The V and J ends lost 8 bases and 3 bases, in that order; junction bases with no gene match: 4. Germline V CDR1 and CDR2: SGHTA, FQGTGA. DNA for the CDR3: TGTGCCAGCCGGGGGGGCCTGACAGATACGCAGTATTTT. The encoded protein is CASRGGLTDTQYF.

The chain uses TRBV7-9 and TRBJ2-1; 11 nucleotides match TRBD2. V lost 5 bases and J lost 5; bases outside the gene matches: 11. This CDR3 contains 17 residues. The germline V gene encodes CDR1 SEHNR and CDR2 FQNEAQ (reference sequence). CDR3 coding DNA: TGTGCCAGCAGCCCTCCCACCGGGACTAGCGGTGACAATGAGCAGTTCTTC. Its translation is CASSPPTGTSGDNEQFF.

In DNA, the CDR3 is TGTGCCAGCAGTGATTTTAAAGACCAGGGCGGTTCCCGCTATGGCTACACCTTC. Its translation: CASSDFKDQGGSRYGYTF. The chain couples TRBV25-1 to TRBJ1-2; tentatively, D is TRBD1 (5 bases). This CDR3 is 18 amino acids long. V lost 3 bases and J 4 bases, leaving 24 bases between the germline ends. Germline V gene sequence: CDR1 MGHDK, CDR2 SYGVNS.

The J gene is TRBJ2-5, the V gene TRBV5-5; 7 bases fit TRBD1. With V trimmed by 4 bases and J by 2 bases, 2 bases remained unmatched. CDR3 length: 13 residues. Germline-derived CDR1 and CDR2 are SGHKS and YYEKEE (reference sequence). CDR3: CASSQGQQETQYF. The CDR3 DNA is TGTGCCAGCAGCCAGGGACAGCAAGAGACCCAGTACTTC.

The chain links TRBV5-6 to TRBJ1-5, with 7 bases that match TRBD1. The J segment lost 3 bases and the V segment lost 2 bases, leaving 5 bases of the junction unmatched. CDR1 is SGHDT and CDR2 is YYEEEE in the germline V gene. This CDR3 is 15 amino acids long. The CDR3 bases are TGTGCCAGCAGCTTCGGGACAGCCTACAATCAGCCCCAGCATTTT. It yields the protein CASSFGTAYNQPQHF.

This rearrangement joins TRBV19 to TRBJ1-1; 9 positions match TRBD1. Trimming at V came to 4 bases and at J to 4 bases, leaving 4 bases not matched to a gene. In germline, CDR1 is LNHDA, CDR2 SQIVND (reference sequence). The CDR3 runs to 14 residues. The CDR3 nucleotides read TGTGCCAGTAGTACCGGACAGGGGATCACTGAAGCTTTCTTT. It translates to CASSTGQGITEAFF.

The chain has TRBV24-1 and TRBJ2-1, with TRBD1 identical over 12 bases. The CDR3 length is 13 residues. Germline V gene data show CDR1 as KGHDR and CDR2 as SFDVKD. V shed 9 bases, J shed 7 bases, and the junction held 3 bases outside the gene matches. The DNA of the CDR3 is TGTGCCACCGGGACAGGGGGCGAGAATGAGCAGTTCTTC. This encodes CATGTGGENEQFF.